Sequencing of this TCR beta chain was carried out in a study of blood T cells in healthy people across ages. Then a second PCR, running about 6 to 12 cycles, was carried out with a sample-barcoded 5' primer and a J-beta primer mix. TCRdb re-analysed the 5' RACE reads in MiXCR, keeping a single row per CDR3 protein. The sample lists under 950,000 distinct CDR3 sequences; 22% were seen once. Between the trimmed V and J ends, which lost 3 bases and 4 bases, there was a span of 10 bases. The CDR3 has 13 amino acids. Caucasian, healthy and from Russia, the donors were aged between about 6 and 90. V and J are TRBV12-3 or TRBV12-4 and TRBJ2-7; D unresolved. The source is a man in his sixties or seventies in good health. Sequenced sample: blood. This CDR3 reads CASSFSRIYEQYF. The CDR3 DNA is TGTGCCAGCAGTTTTAGTAGAATTTACGAGCAGTACTTC.